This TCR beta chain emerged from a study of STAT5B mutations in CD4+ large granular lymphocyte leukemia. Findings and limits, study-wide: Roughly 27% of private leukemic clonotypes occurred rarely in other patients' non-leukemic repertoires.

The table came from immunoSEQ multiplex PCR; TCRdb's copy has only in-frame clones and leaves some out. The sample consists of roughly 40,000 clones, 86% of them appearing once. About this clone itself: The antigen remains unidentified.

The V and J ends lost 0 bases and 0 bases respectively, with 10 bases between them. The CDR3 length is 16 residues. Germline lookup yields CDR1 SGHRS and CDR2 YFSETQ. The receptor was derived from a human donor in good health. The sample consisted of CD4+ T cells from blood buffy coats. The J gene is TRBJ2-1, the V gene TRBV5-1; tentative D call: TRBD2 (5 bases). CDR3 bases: TGCGCCAGCAGCTTGGCATCGGGGAGCTCCTACAATGAGCAGTTCTTC. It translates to CASSLASGSSYNEQFF.